Described below is a single TCR beta chain sequence and its context. Original methodology: Filtering was not the same, since immunoSEQ gave junction-only sequences without quality scores. Data came from immunoSEQ multiplex PCR; TCRdb stores just in-frame clones and leaves some out. V and J calls and clone size are as listed in that table; D and trimming were resolved from the DNA. The sample carries 450,000 to 650,000 clones, around 76% recorded once. The V gene end was trimmed by 4 bases and the J gene end by 5 bases; junction bases not matched to a gene: 8. The V gene's germline CDR1 is KGHSH and CDR2 LQKENI. The CDR3 has 15 residues. The record originates from a study of shared clonotypes between healthy human individuals.

Material: PBMCs. J is TRBJ2-7 and V is TRBV18; 10 nucleotides agree with TRBD1. This TCR was sampled from a woman aged 40 to 49 in good health. Some clones in this sample may be carry-over from other donors' samples. CDR3 nucleotides: TGTGCCAGCTCACGGGGACAGGGGAGGGTCGACGAGCAGTACTTC. The encoded protein is CASSRGQGRVDEQYF. Full variable domain (missing parts from reference TRBV18 and TRBJ2-7): NAGVMQNPRHLVRRRGQEARLRCSPMKGHSHVYWYRQLPEEGLKFMVYLQKENIIDESGMPKERFSAEFPKEGPSILRIQQVVRGDSAAYFCASSRGQGRVDEQYFGPGTRLTVT.